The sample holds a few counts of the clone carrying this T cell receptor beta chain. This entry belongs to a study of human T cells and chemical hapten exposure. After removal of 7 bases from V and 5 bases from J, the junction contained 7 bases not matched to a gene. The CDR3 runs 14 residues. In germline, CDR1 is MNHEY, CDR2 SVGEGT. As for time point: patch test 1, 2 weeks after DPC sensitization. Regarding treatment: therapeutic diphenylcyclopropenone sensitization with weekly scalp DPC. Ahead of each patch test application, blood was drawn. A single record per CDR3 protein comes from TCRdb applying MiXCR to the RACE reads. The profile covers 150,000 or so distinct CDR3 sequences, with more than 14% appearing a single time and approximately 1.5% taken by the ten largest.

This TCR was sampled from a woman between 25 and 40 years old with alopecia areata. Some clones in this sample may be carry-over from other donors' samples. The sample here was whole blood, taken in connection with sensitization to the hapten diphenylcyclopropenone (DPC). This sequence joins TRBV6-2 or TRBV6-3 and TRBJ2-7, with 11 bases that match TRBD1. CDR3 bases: TGTGCCAGCACCCAGAGGACAGGGGGCGACGAGCAGTACTTC. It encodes CASTQRTGGDEQYF.